The entry below describes one T cell receptor beta chain. Antigen specificity is unknown. This record comes from a study of shared clonotypes between healthy human individuals. Study observations and caveats: Apart from blood, nothing was sampled; tissue repertoires likely differ.

Naivety among CD8 cells was defined by CD45RO negativity and positive CCR7 selection, thereby excluding terminally differentiated effector memory CD45RA+ cells. J lost 2 bases, V lost 3 bases, and 1 base had no gene match. The CDR3 consists of 15 residues. Germline V gives CDR1 MGHRA, CDR2 YSYEKL. Measured with immunoSEQ multiplex PCR; TCRdb has only the in-frame clones, and not every one. The sample lists more than 550,000 clones; about 90% were seen once. The chain couples TRBV4-1 to TRBJ2-3, with 11 bases that match TRBD1. This sequence originates from a man under 40 in good health. The material sequenced was naive CD8+ T cells sorted from blood. CDR3 DNA: TGCGCCAGCAGCCAGGGACAGGGGGTCACAGATACGCAGTATTTT. Translated, it gives CASSQGQGVTDTQYF.